What follows are 21 T cell receptor beta chains derived from one specimen sequenced in a study of blood T cell repertoires in COVID-19. Clones were read by immunoSEQ multiplex PCR, and TCRdb kept only the in-frame ones, dropping some. The table lists approximately 35,000 clones, about 87% of them singletons. The sample comprised peripheral blood. Receptor source: a man aged 55 to 70 with active COVID-19.

The V gene is TRBV3-1 (or the pseudogene TRBV3-2), the J gene TRBJ2-2; 9 bases are shared with TRBD2. Germline loops: CDR1 LGHDT, CDR2 YNNKEL (reference sequence). This CDR3 region has 17 residues. After removal of 1 base from V and 4 bases from J, the junction contained 7 bases not matched to a gene. This chain's CDR3 is CASSQGFSGSPTGELFF. In nucleotides, the CDR3 is TGTGCCAGCAGCCAAGGCTTTAGCGGGAGCCCCACCGGGGAGCTGTTTTTT.

J is TRBJ2-7 and V is TRBV5-8; D might be TRBD1 (5 bases). Germline CDR1 is SGHTS and CDR2 is YDEGEE. The length of the CDR3 is 14 residues. V lost 7 bases and J 1 base, leaving 15 bases between the germline ends. CDR3 protein: CASGRAPGSYEQYF. In DNA, the CDR3 is TGTGCCAGCGGACGCGCCCCAGGGTCCTACGAGCAGTACTTC.

Comments on this clone: A read error may produce the germline difference seen at one junction end. The CDR3 here is CASSFETACTF. CDR3 bases: TGTGCCAGCAGTTTCGAGACAGCCTGTACTTTT. The J gene is TRBJ2-3, the V gene TRBV28, with a tentative D call TRBD1 (5 bases). Germline V gene data show CDR1 as MDHEN and CDR2 as SYDVKM. CDR3 length: 11 amino acids.

V is TRBV3-1 (or the pseudogene TRBV3-2) and J is TRBJ2-3, with 14 bases that match TRBD2. Germline lookup yields CDR1 LGHDT and CDR2 YNNKEL (reference sequence). Trimming took 2 bases from V and 3 from J; bases not matched to a gene: 1. The CDR3 extends over 16 amino acids. CDR3 nucleotides: TGTGCCAGCAGCCAAAGGACTAGCGGGAGGACAGATACGCAGTATTTT. This gives the protein CASSQRTSGRTDTQYF.

The rearrangement uses TRBV7-9 and TRBJ1-1, with D perhaps matching TRBD1 (6 bases). V was clipped by 5 bases and J by 4 bases, with 14 bases between them. Germline CDR1 SEHNR, CDR2 FQNEAQ (reference sequence). The CDR3 is 14 amino acids. The CDR3 DNA reads TGTGCCAGCAGCCCCCCAGGGGAGTCCACTGAAGCTTTCTTT. This translates into CASSPPGESTEAFF. Using reference TRBV7-9 and TRBJ1-1 for the parts outside the CDR3, the full variable domain is DTGVSQNPRHKITKRGQNVTFRCDPISEHNRLYWYRQTLGQGPEFLTYFQNEAQLEKSRLLSDRFSAERPKGSFSTLEIQRTEQGDSAMYLCASSPPGESTEAFFGQGTRLTVV.

The chain links TRBV11-3 to TRBJ2-2, with 11 bases aligning to TRBD2. Germline CDR1 and CDR2: SGHNT and YENEEA. Germline trimming cut 1 base from V and 6 bases from J; bases unmatched to any gene: 7. The CDR3 covers 17 residues. The CDR3 DNA is TGTGCCAGCAGCTTAGGATGGCTAGCGGGAGGAGCCGGGGAGCTGTTTTTT. This translates into CASSLGWLAGGAGELFF. The full variable domain, with the rest looked up from reference TRBV11-3 and TRBJ2-2, is EAGVVQSPRYKIIEKKQPVAFWCNPISGHNTLYWYLQNLGQGPELLIRYENEEAVDDSQLPKDRFSAERLKGVDSTLKIQPAELGDSAVYLCASSLGWLAGGAGELFFGEGSRLTVL.

The chain couples TRBV6-5 to TRBJ2-7; 9 nucleotides match TRBD2. The germline V gene encodes CDR1 MNHEY and CDR2 SVGAGI. The trim removed 7 bases at V and 4 bases at J, leaving 11 bases unmatched. The CDR3 totals 15 residues. CDR3 bases: TGTGCCAGCATGATAGCGGGAGCTCCTTCTTACGAGCAGTACTTC. Translated: CASMIAGAPSYEQYF.

The chain is built from TRBV18 and TRBJ1-4; 7 nucleotides match TRBD1. The V gene end was trimmed by 4 bases and the J gene end by 4 bases; junction bases not matched to a gene: 3. This CDR3 is 14 amino acids long. Germline assignment: CDR1 KGHSH and CDR2 LQKENI. This CDR3 reads CASSLDRFNEKLFF. The CDR3, as DNA: TGTGCCAGCTCACTGGACAGGTTTAATGAAAAACTGTTTTTT. Combining the CDR3 with reference TRBV18 and TRBJ1-4 gives the whole variable domain NAGVMQNPRHLVRRRGQEARLRCSPMKGHSHVYWYRQLPEEGLKFMVYLQKENIIDESGMPKERFSAEFPKEGPSILRIQQVVRGDSAAYFCASSLDRFNEKLFFGSGTQLSVL.

In DNA form, the CDR3 reads TGTGCCAGCAGCCCTGGACAGGGAGGCGGCTATGGCTACACCTTC. Its translation: CASSPGQGGGYGYTF. The genes are TRBV5-8 and TRBJ1-2, with 8 bases lining up with TRBD1. Trimming cost V 4 bases and J 4 bases; bases outside gene matches: 9. From germline, CDR1 is SGHTS and CDR2 YDEGEE. The CDR3 runs to 15 residues.

As to this clone: Other DNA sequences from this sample encode an identical CDR3 as well. The chain carries TRBV6-5 and TRBJ2-7; D might be TRBD2 (5 bases). CDR1 is MNHEY, CDR2 SVGAGI, per germline. The V end was cut by 6 bases, the J end by 5 bases, with 20 bases between. The CDR3 is 15 residues long. Written as DNA, the CDR3 is TGTGCCAGCAGACTAAGCCGGGCCAAGGGAGACGAGCAGTACTTC. As protein: CASRLSRAKGDEQYF.

The chain has TRBV15 and TRBJ1-1; D ambiguous. The CDR3 spans 14 residues. V was trimmed by 5 bases and J by 0 bases, leaving 10 bases between them. CDR1 and CDR2 (germline): LNHNV, YYDKDF (reference sequence). The CDR3 DNA sequence: TGTGCCACCAGCCCCCAACTGGTGAACACTGAAGCTTTCTTT. This sequence encodes CATSPQLVNTEAFF.

CDR3 coding DNA: TGTGCCAGCAGCCTAGGCACGGGGGGTGGGCAAGAGACCCAGTACTTC. It yields the protein CASSLGTGGGQETQYF. The V and J genes are TRBV7-2 and TRBJ2-5, with 7 bases aligning to TRBD2. Germline V gene data show CDR1 as SGHTA and CDR2 as FQGNSA. Unmatched junction bases numbered 11, after V lost 5 bases and J lost 2 bases. The CDR3 has 16 amino acids.

This clone appeared once. This chain links TRBV9 with TRBJ1-1; no firm D call. The CDR3 has 14 amino acids. V lost 0 bases and J 0 bases, leaving 6 bases between the germline ends. CDR1 and CDR2 from the germline V gene are SGDLS and YYNGEE. CDR3 residues: CASSVGELNTEAFF. CDR3 nucleotides: TGTGCCAGCAGCGTAGGTGAGCTGAACACTGAAGCTTTCTTT.

The CDR3: CASSQERGRDIQYF. The DNA of the CDR3 is TGTGCCAGCAGCCAAGAGCGGGGGCGAGACATTCAGTACTTC. This chain joins TRBV14 and TRBJ2-4, with D possibly being TRBD2 (7 bases). This CDR3 spans 14 amino acids. Trimming cost V 0 bases and J 8 bases, with 11 bases left between them. Germline values: CDR1 SGHDN, CDR2 FVKESK. Supplemented by reference TRBV14 and TRBJ2-4, the full variable domain reads EAGVTQFPSHSVIEKGQTVTLRCDPISGHDNLYWYRRVMGKEIKFLLHFVKESKQDESGMPNNRFLAERTGGTYSTLKVQPAELEDSGVYFCASSQERGRDIQYFGAGTRLSVL.

V gene TRBV2 combines with J gene TRBJ1-2, with D unresolved. In germline, CDR1 is SNHLY, CDR2 FYNNEI. The length of the CDR3 is 12 residues. V was trimmed by 8 bases and J by 8 bases, leaving 15 bases between them. Written as DNA, the CDR3 is TGTGCCAGCGGAGAGCGCTCGGGGGGCTACACCTTC. It translates to CASGERSGGYTF.

The J gene is TRBJ2-1, the V gene TRBV28; 9 positions agree with TRBD2. J was trimmed by 3 bases and V by 7 bases; bases with no gene match: 19. The CDR3 spans 19 residues. Germline V gene data show CDR1 as MDHEN and CDR2 as SYDVKM. The CDR3 loop is CASIPTSGSPDAGYNEQFF. CDR3 bases: TGTGCCAGCATCCCGACTAGCGGCTCTCCGGATGCTGGCTACAATGAGCAGTTCTTC.

The rearrangement joins TRBV28 to TRBJ2-1, with TRBD2 matching over 13 bases. The CDR3 is made up of 19 amino acids. J lost 7 bases, V lost 3 bases, and 15 bases had no gene match. Germline CDR1 reads MDHEN; CDR2 reads SYDVKM. The DNA for the CDR3 is TGTGCCAGCAGTTTGAGTCGCGGAACCGGACTAGCGGGAGTGAATGAGCAGTTCTTC. It translates to CASSLSRGTGLAGVNEQFF. Full variable domain (rest looked up from reference TRBV28 and TRBJ2-1): DVKVTQSSRYLVKRTGEKVFLECVQDMDHENMFWYRQDPGLGLRLIYFSYDVKMKEKGDIPEGYSVSREKKERFSLILESASTNQTSMYLCASSLSRGTGLAGVNEQFFGPGTRLTVL.

This clone appeared once. The rearrangement links TRBV3-1 (or the pseudogene TRBV3-2) to TRBJ2-7; TRBD2 aligns across 7 bases. From germline, CDR1 is LGHDT and CDR2 YNNKEL (reference sequence). This CDR3 is 15 amino acids long. J lost 0 bases, V lost 5 bases, and 7 bases had no gene match. The CDR3 coding sequence is TGTGCCAGCAGCAAAGGCGGCGGGGGCTCCTACGAGCAGTACTTC. Protein: CASSKGGGGSYEQYF.

The rearrangement joins TRBV7-9 to TRBJ2-5; TRBD2 matches at 9 bases. Looked up from germline, CDR1 is SEHNR and CDR2 is FQNEAQ (reference sequence). This CDR3 region has 13 residues. J was trimmed by 3 bases and V by 7 bases; bases with no gene match: 3. The CDR3 DNA reads as TGTGCCAGCACGGCTAGCGGGAAAGAGACCCAGTACTTC. This translates into CASTASGKETQYF.

The V call is TRBV30, the J call TRBJ2-7, with 8 bases identical to TRBD1. Germline V CDR1 and CDR2: GTSNPN, SVGIG (reference sequence). After removal of 4 bases from V and 1 base from J, the junction contained 6 bases not matched to a gene. The CDR3 totals 14 residues. The CDR3 bases are TGTGCCTGGAATGCAGGGGGCACATCCTACGAGCAGTACTTC. Translation gives CAWNAGGTSYEQYF.

The rearrangement uses TRBV3-1 (or the pseudogene TRBV3-2) and TRBJ2-5, with 8 positions matching TRBD2. CDR1 and CDR2 (germline): LGHDT, YNNKEL (reference sequence). After removal of 0 bases from V and 4 bases from J, the junction contained 7 bases not matched to a gene. The length of the CDR3 is 16 residues. The CDR3 nucleotides read TGTGCCAGCAGCCAAGACGCGAGCGGGAGCGCAGAGACCCAGTACTTC. Its protein product is CASSQDASGSAETQYF.